Below, 28 T cell receptor beta chains from the same sample are listed, as sequenced in a study of blood T cell repertoires in COVID-19. Libraries were prepared by immunoSEQ multiplex PCR; TCRdb keeps only in-frame clonotypes and omits some of them. The sample consists of approximately 240,000 clones, roughly 80% of them appearing once. What was sequenced was peripheral blood. The source of these receptors is a woman aged 55-69 years who had recovered from COVID-19.

The chain uses TRBV7-6 and TRBJ2-3; possibly TRBD2 for D (5 bases). The germline V gene encodes CDR1 SGHVS and CDR2 FNYEAQ. The CDR3 is 16 amino acids. V was pared by 2 bases and J by 0 bases, with 12 bases between. CDR3 DNA: TGTGCCAGCAGCTTAAACGGCGGGTTGAGCACAGATACGCAGTATTTT. Protein product: CASSLNGGLSTDTQYF.

The chain is built from TRBV5-1 and TRBJ2-5; TRBD2 is a possible D gene (5 bases). V shed 4 bases and J shed 2 bases, with 9 bases lying between them. The germline V gene encodes CDR1 SGHRS and CDR2 YFSETQ. This CDR3 has 13 amino acids. CDR3 coding DNA: TGCGCCAGCAGCCCCGGGAAACAAGAGACCCAGTACTTC. This sequence encodes CASSPGKQETQYF.

This clone appeared once. The chain couples TRBV27 to TRBJ2-3; 7 nucleotides align to TRBD2. This CDR3 spans 16 amino acids. Germline lookup yields CDR1 MNHEY and CDR2 SMNVEV (reference sequence). Unmatched junction bases numbered 13, after V lost 5 bases and J lost 5 bases. The CDR3 DNA sequence: TGTGCCAGCAGTGGAGGACTAGTAGGGGTTATAGATACGCAGTATTTT. Translated, it gives CASSGGLVGVIDTQYF.

V and J are TRBV6-2 or TRBV6-3 and TRBJ2-5; D may be TRBD1 (6 bases). V shed 2 bases and J shed 5 bases, with 9 bases lying between them. The CDR3 consists of 13 residues. Germline CDR1 reads MNHEY; CDR2 reads SVGEGT. The CDR3 nucleotides read TGTGCCAGCAGTTACCACAGGGAGGAGACCCAGTACTTC. The encoded protein is CASSYHREETQYF.

The J gene is TRBJ1-5, the V gene TRBV27; D uncertain. Deletions cut 5 bases from V and 1 base from J, with 18 bases between. Germline V gene data show CDR1 as MNHEY and CDR2 as SMNVEV (reference sequence). This CDR3 has 17 amino acids. CDR3 sequence reads: CASSGRAADRSNQPQHF. As DNA, the CDR3 is TGTGCCAGCAGTGGGCGGGCAGCCGATCGGAGCAATCAGCCCCAGCATTTT.

The gene calls are TRBV19 and TRBJ1-3; TRBD1 matches at 7 bases. The length of the CDR3 is 15 residues. Germline loops: CDR1 LNHDA, CDR2 SQIVND (reference sequence). The trim removed 2 bases at V and 4 bases at J, leaving 5 bases unmatched. The CDR3 sequence is CASSISQGKGNTIYF. The CDR3 DNA reads as TGTGCCAGTAGTATATCACAGGGGAAAGGAAACACCATATATTTT.

The V and J genes are TRBV14 and TRBJ2-7, with 11 positions matching TRBD1. Germline V gives CDR1 SGHDN, CDR2 FVKESK. V gave up 4 bases and J gave up 5 bases; unmatched junction bases: 19. This CDR3 has 19 amino acids. This chain's CDR3 is CASSPLNWDLGQGEDEQYF. The CDR3 region has the DNA TGTGCCAGCAGCCCCCTAAACTGGGACCTGGGACAGGGGGAGGACGAGCAGTACTTC.

This clone was seen just once. The chain is built from TRBV6-2 or TRBV6-3 and TRBJ2-3; D remains unclear. V shed 2 bases and J shed 3 bases, with 6 bases lying between them. The CDR3 loop spans 13 amino acids. Germline CDR1 is MNHEY and CDR2 is SVGEGT. The CDR3 DNA is TGTGCCAGCAGTTACCGAGAGACAGATACGCAGTATTTT. This translates into CASSYRETDTQYF.

The CDR3 bases are TGTGCCAGCAGTGAGGGGGACAGTGAGACTGAAGCTTTCTTT. Its protein is CASSEGDSETEAFF. J is TRBJ1-1 and V is TRBV2; 7 bases align to TRBD1. The J segment lost 5 bases and the V segment lost 3 bases, leaving 6 bases of the junction unmatched. Germline loops: CDR1 SNHLY, CDR2 FYNNEI. This CDR3 has 14 amino acids.

This clone was seen a few times. V usage is TRBV7-2 and J usage is TRBJ2-5, with TRBD2 matching over 8 bases. Germline V lookup: CDR1 SGHTA, CDR2 FQGNSA. This CDR3 has 14 amino acids. J gave up 5 bases and V 5 bases, and 7 bases lay outside the gene matches. CDR3 sequence: CASSPNGGAETQYF. In DNA form, the CDR3 reads TGTGCCAGCAGCCCCAACGGGGGGGCGGAGACCCAGTACTTC.

The V call is TRBV19, the J call TRBJ2-5, with 10 bases lining up with TRBD1. CDR3 length equals 17 residues. Trimming cost V 2 bases and J 6 bases; bases outside gene matches: 12. Looked up from germline, CDR1 is LNHDA and CDR2 is SQIVND (reference sequence). The CDR3 DNA reads as TGTGCCAGTAGTATATCCGGGACAGGGGCTGGAGGACAGACCCAGTACTTC. Its translation: CASSISGTGAGGQTQYF.

This chain connects TRBV20-1 to TRBJ2-1; 10 positions agree with TRBD1. CDR3 size: 17 residues. Germline CDR1 is DFQATT and CDR2 is SNEGSKA (reference sequence). V gave up 3 bases and J gave up 4 bases; unmatched junction bases: 12. The CDR3 DNA reads as TGCAGTGCTAGTCCTTTTATACGGGACAGGGGTTACAATGAGCAGTTCTTC. It yields the protein CSASPFIRDRGYNEQFF.

This chain's CDR3 is CASSPTGDRGYEQYF. The CDR3 DNA reads as TGTGCCAGCTCACCAACCGGGGACAGGGGCTACGAGCAGTACTTC. The chain is built from TRBV18 and TRBJ2-7, with TRBD1 matching over 10 bases. The CDR3 totals 15 residues. CDR1 and CDR2 (germline): KGHSH, LQKENI. With V trimmed by 2 bases and J by 3 bases, 4 bases remained unmatched.

This chain links TRBV5-1 with TRBJ2-7; 7 bases agree with TRBD1. There are 14 residues in the CDR3. With V trimmed by 0 bases and J by 3 bases, 3 bases remained unmatched. Germline CDR1 and CDR2: SGHRS and YFSETQ. The CDR3 nucleotides read TGCGCCAGCAGCTTGGGAGGGGGCGTCTACGAGCAGTACTTC. This translates into CASSLGGGVYEQYF. The full variable domain, rest sourced from reference TRBV5-1 and TRBJ2-7, is KAGVTQTPRYLIKTRGQQVTLSCSPISGHRSVSWYQQTPGQGLQFLFEYFSETQRNKGNFPGRFSGRQFSNSRSEMNVSTLELGDSALYLCASSLGGGVYEQYFGPGTRLTVT.

V is TRBV13 and J is TRBJ1-6; TRBD1 is a possible D gene (6 bases). The CDR3 is 13 amino acids. CDR1 and CDR2 (germline): PRHDT, FYEKMQ (reference sequence). V dropped 5 bases and J dropped 7 bases, with 9 bases sitting between them. CDR3 sequence reads: CASSLTGNSPLHF. CDR3 sequence (DNA): TGTGCCAGCAGCCTTACAGGGAATTCACCCCTCCACTTT.

J is TRBJ2-1 and V is TRBV11-2; 7 bases are shared with TRBD2. The CDR3 length is 16 residues. The germline V gene has CDR1 SGHAT and CDR2 FQNNGV. The V segment lost 5 bases and the J segment 1 base; nucleotides outside the gene matches: 8. CDR3 coding DNA: TGTGCCAGCAGCCCCCGTTTGGGGGGGTCCTACAATGAGCAGTTCTTC. The encoded protein is CASSPRLGGSYNEQFF. Filled out from reference TRBV11-2 and TRBJ2-1, the complete variable domain reads EAGVAQSPRYKIIEKRQSVAFWCNPISGHATLYWYQQILGQGPKLLIQFQNNGVVDDSQLPKDRFSAERLKGVDSTLKIQPAKLEDSAVYLCASSPRLGGSYNEQFFGPGTRLTVL.

In this sample, this clone turned up a few times. The rearrangement joins TRBV7-2 to TRBJ1-1; D might be TRBD1 (5 bases). This CDR3 has 15 residues. CDR1 and CDR2 from the germline V gene are SGHTA and FQGNSA. V was trimmed by 7 bases and J by 4 bases, leaving 19 bases between them. The CDR3 loop is CASTPRGNLPTEAFF. CDR3 coding DNA: TGTGCCAGCACACCGCGGGGCAACTTGCCCACTGAAGCTTTCTTT. Looking up the rest from reference TRBV7-2 and TRBJ1-1 gives the full variable domain: GAGVSQSPSNKVTEKGKDVELRCDPISGHTALYWYRQSLGQGLEFLIYFQGNSAPDKSGLPSDRFSAERTGGSVSTLTIQRTQQEDSAVYLCASTPRGNLPTEAFFGQGTRLTVV.

The chain couples TRBV19 to TRBJ1-2; no clear D. This CDR3 has 15 amino acids. V lost 7 bases and J lost 4, with 19 bases in between. The germline V gene has CDR1 LNHDA and CDR2 SQIVND (reference sequence). The CDR3: CASTLSWTQPYGYTF. The DNA of the CDR3 is TGTGCCAGTACCCTCTCGTGGACTCAACCCTATGGCTACACCTTC.

The rearrangement links TRBV2 to TRBJ2-3; 7 positions match TRBD2. With 6 bases clipped from V and 6 bases from J, the junction kept 3 bases outside the gene matches. Germline CDR1 reads SNHLY; CDR2 reads FYNNEI. CDR3 length: 12 amino acids. Here the CDR3 DNA reads TGTGCCAGCAGAACTAGCGAGGATACGCAGTATTTT. This gives the protein CASRTSEDTQYF.

The chain carries TRBV30 and TRBJ2-7, with D maybe TRBD1 (5 bases). Per germline, CDR1 GTSNPN and CDR2 SVGIG (reference sequence). This CDR3 region has 13 residues. V dropped 3 bases and J dropped 1 base, with 10 bases sitting between them. The CDR3 DNA sequence: TGTGCCTGGAGGAACACAGGTTCCTACGAGCAGTACTTC. It translates to CAWRNTGSYEQYF.

V usage is TRBV4-3 and J usage is TRBJ1-6, with no clear D. Germline CDR1 and CDR2: LGHNA and YSLEER. With 4 bases removed from V and 7 bases from J, the gap between germline ends came to 8 bases. The CDR3 has 13 residues. CDR3 sequence (DNA): TGCGCCAGCAGCCCGAACGGGAATTCACCCCTCCACTTT. It is translated as CASSPNGNSPLHF.

CDR3 DNA sequence: TGCAGTGCTGAAATGGGAGGGTTCACCTTC. It specifies CSAEMGGFTF. The chain is built from TRBV20-1 and TRBJ1-2; D not certain. Deletions cut 5 bases from V and 13 bases from J, with 14 bases between. Germline CDR1 is DFQATT and CDR2 is SNEGSKA (reference sequence). This CDR3 region has 10 residues.

The genes are TRBV6-4 and TRBJ1-1; D is undetermined. CDR3 size: 13 residues. The V gene's germline CDR1 is MRHNA and CDR2 SNTAGT. Trimming took 3 bases from V and 1 from J, leaving 6 bases between them. CDR3 bases: TGTGCCAGCAGTGAGCAACAGAACACTGAAGCTTTCTTT. Its protein product is CASSEQQNTEAFF.

V usage is TRBV7-2 and J usage is TRBJ2-7, with D perhaps matching TRBD1 (5 bases). Germline V gene lookup returns CDR1 SGHTA and CDR2 FQGNSA. The V end lost 0 bases, the J end lost 3 bases, and 12 bases lay between the germline ends. This CDR3 has 15 residues. CDR3 residues: CASSLAVGRSYEQYF. CDR3 nucleotides: TGTGCCAGCAGCTTAGCAGTGGGGCGTAGCTACGAGCAGTACTTC.

The chain combines TRBV2 with TRBJ2-7; 8 nucleotides match TRBD1. The V gene's germline CDR1 is SNHLY and CDR2 FYNNEI. With V trimmed by 4 bases and J by 1 base, 6 bases remained unmatched. This CDR3 has 15 amino acids. This CDR3 reads CASSGPNRGSYEQYF. Written as DNA, the CDR3 is TGTGCCAGCAGTGGCCCCAACAGGGGGTCCTACGAGCAGTACTTC.

This clone has only a few counts. The V gene is TRBV4-2, the J gene TRBJ2-7, with D maybe TRBD1 (5 bases). V was pared by 0 bases and J by 6 bases, with 9 bases between. Germline values: CDR1 LGHNA, CDR2 YNFKEQ. This CDR3 is built from 13 residues. CDR3 in DNA: TGTGCCAGCAGCCAAGAGACAGCTGGCGAGCAGTACTTC. Its translation: CASSQETAGEQYF.

This chain uses TRBV19 with TRBJ1-1; TRBD1 agrees at 7 bases. V shed 5 bases, J shed 3 bases, and the junction held 6 bases outside the gene matches. Germline-derived CDR1 and CDR2 are LNHDA and SQIVND (reference sequence). The CDR3 covers 14 residues. The CDR3 nucleotides read TGTGCCAGTAGTCCACGACAGGGCCACACTGAAGCTTTCTTT. Translated: CASSPRQGHTEAFF.

This chain joins TRBV9 and TRBJ1-3; the D gene is possibly TRBD1 (5 bases). Between the trimmed V and J ends, which lost 4 bases and 0 bases, there was a span of 14 bases. Germline CDR1 SGDLS, CDR2 YYNGEE. The CDR3 covers 16 residues. The CDR3 nucleotides are TGTGCCAGCAGCTCCGGGGGAAACCGCTCTGGAAACACCATATATTTT. Translated: CASSSGGNRSGNTIYF.